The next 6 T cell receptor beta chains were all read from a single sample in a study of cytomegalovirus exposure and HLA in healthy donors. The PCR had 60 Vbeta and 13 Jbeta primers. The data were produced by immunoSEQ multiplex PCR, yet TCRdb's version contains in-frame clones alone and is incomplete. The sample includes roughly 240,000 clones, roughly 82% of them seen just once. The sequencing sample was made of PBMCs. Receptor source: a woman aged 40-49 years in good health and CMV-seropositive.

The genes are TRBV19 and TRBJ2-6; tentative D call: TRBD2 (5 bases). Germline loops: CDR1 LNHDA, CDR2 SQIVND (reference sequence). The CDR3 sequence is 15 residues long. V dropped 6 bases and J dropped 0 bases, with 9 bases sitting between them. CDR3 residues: CASRSGGSGANVLTF. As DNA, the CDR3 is TGTGCCAGTAGGTCAGGAGGCTCTGGGGCCAACGTCCTGACTTTC. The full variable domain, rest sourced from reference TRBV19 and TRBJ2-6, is DGGITQSPKYLFRKEGQNVTLSCEQNLNHDAMYWYRQDPGQGLRLIYYSQIVNDFQKGDIAEGYSVSREKKESFPLTVTSAQKNPTAFYLCASRSGGSGANVLTFGAGSRLTVL.

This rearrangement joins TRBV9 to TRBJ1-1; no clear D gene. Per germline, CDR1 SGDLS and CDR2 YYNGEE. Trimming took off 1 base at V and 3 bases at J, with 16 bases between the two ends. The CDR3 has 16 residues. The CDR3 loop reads CASSVSPFQVDTEAFF. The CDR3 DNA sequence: TGTGCCAGCAGCGTATCCCCCTTCCAGGTTGACACTGAAGCTTTCTTT.

The CDR3 reads CASSLGRTGFSGYTF. CDR3 bases: TGTGCCAGCAGCTTAGGAAGGACAGGCTTCTCTGGCTACACCTTC. V usage is TRBV11-2 and J usage is TRBJ1-2; TRBD1 matches 7 bases. From germline, CDR1 is SGHAT and CDR2 FQNNGV. V lost 1 base, J lost 7 bases, and 9 bases stayed unmatched. The CDR3 length is 15 residues.

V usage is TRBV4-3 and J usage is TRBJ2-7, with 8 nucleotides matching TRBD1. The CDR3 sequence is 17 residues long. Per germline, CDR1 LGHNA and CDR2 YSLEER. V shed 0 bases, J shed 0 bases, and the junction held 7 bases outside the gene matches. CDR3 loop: CASSQDTRDRYSYEQYF. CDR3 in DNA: TGCGCCAGCAGCCAAGATACGAGGGACAGGTACTCCTACGAGCAGTACTTC.

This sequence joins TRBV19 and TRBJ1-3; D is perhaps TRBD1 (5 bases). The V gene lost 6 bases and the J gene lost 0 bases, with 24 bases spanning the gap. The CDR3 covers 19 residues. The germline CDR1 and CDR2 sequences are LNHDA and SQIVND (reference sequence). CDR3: CASSLSGLGGTASGNTIYF. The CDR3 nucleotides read TGTGCCAGTAGCCTATCCGGCCTCGGAGGGACGGCCTCTGGAAACACCATATATTTT.

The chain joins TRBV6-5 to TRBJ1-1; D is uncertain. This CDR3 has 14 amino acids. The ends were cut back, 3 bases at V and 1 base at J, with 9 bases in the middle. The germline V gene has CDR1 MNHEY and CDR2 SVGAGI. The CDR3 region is CASSYRTGNTEAFF. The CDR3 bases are TGTGCCAGCAGTTATCGCACCGGGAACACTGAAGCTTTCTTT.